This TCR beta chain is drawn from a study of cytomegalovirus exposure and HLA in healthy donors. Points from the study as a whole: Later analysis indicated greater clonal expansion among HLA-associated TCR beta chains than among equally common other chains. Available immune exposure information was restricted to CMV serostatus only. Researchers reported in a later analysis that a missense DCLRE1C variant was tied to TCR beta V- and J-gene trimming.

60 Vbeta and 13 Jbeta primers were used in PCR. The assay was immunoSEQ multiplex PCR, and TCRdb's table has in-frame clones only and misses some. This sample has some 170,000 clones, with almost 80% found just once. Germline V gene sequence: CDR1 MDHEN, CDR2 SYDVKM. V was pared by 6 bases and J by 7 bases, with 7 bases of the junction left unmatched. The CDR3 runs 15 residues. Turning to this clone: Its cognate antigen is unknown.

The sequencing input was PBMCs. This TCR was sampled from a woman aged 45-60 years in good health and CMV-seronegative. The gene calls are TRBV28 and TRBJ1-6, with TRBD1 identical over 9 bases. The CDR3 nucleotides are TGTGCCAGCAGCCTAACCGGGACAGGGAATTCACCCCTCCACTTT. It yields the protein CASSLTGTGNSPLHF. Filled out from reference TRBV28 and TRBJ1-6, the complete variable domain reads DVKVTQSSRYLVKRTGEKVFLECVQDMDHENMFWYRQDPGLGLRLIYFSYDVKMKEKGDIPEGYSVSREKKERFSLILESASTNQTSMYLCASSLTGTGNSPLHFGNGTRLTVT.